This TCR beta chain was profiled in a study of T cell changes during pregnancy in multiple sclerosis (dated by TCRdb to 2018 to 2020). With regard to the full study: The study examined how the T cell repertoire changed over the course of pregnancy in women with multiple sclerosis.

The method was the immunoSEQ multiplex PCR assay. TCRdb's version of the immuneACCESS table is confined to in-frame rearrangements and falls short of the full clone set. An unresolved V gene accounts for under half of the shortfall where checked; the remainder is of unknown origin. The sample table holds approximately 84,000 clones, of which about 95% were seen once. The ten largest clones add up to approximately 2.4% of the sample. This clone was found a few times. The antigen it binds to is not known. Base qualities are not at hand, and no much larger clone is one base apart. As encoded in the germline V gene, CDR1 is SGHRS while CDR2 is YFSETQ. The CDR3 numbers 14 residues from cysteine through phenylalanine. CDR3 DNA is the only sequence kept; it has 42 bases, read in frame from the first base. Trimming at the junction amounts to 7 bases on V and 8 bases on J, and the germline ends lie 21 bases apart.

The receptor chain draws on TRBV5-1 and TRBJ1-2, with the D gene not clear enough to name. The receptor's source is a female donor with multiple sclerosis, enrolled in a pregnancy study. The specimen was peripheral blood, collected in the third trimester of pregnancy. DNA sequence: TGCGCCAGCGACGAAATGCCCGGGGTCTGGGGCTACACCTTC. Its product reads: CASDEMPGVWGYTF.